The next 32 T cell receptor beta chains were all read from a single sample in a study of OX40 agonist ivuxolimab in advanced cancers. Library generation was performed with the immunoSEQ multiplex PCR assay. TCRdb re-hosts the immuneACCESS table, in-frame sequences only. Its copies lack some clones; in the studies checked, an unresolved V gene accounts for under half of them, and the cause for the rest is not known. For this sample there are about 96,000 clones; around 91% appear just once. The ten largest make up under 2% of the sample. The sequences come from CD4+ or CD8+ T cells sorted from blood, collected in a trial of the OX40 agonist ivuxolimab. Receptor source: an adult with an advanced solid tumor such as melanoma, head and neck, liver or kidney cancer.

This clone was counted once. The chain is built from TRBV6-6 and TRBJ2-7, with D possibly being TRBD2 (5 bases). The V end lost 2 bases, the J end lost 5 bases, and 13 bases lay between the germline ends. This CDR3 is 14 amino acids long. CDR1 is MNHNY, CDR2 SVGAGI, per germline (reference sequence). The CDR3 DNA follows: TGTGCCAGCAGTTACGAGGGCGGGCTCAACGAGCAGTACTTC. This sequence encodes CASSYEGGLNEQYF.

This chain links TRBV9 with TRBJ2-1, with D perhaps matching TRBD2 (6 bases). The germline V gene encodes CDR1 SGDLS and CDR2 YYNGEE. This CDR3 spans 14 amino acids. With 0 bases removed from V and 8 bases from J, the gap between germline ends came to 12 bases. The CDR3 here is CASSVVLASYEQFF. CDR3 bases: TGTGCCAGCAGCGTAGTGCTAGCGAGCTATGAGCAGTTCTTC.

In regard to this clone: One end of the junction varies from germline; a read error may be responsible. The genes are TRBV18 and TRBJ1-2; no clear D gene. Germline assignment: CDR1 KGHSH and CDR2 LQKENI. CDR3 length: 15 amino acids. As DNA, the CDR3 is TGTGCCAGCTCACCCCTTGTGTCGAGGCCGGTGTACCCTTACTTC. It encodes CASSPLVSRPVYPYF.

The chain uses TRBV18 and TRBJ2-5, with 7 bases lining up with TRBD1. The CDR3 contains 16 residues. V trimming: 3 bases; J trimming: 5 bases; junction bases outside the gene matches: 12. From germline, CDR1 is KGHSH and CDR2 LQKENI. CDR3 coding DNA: TGTGCCAGCTCACCCCAAGTAGGGACAGTGCGGGAGACCCAGTACTTC. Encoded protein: CASSPQVGTVRETQYF. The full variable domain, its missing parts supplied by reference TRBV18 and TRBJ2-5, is NAGVMQNPRHLVRRRGQEARLRCSPMKGHSHVYWYRQLPEEGLKFMVYLQKENIIDESGMPKERFSAEFPKEGPSILRIQQVVRGDSAAYFCASSPQVGTVRETQYFGPGTRLLVL.

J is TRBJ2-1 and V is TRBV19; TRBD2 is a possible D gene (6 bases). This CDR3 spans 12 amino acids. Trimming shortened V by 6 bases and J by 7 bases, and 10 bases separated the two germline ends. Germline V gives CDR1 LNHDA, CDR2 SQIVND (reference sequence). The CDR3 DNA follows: TGTGCCAGTAGGGGGAGGAGGAATGAGCAGTTCTTC. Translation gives CASRGRRNEQFF.

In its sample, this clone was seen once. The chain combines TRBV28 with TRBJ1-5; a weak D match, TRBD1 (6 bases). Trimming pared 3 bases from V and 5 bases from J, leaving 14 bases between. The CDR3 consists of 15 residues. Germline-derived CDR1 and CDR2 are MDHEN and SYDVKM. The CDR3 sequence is CASSLRGRGYQPQHF. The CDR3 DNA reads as TGTGCCAGCAGTTTGAGAGGGAGGGGGTATCAGCCCCAGCATTTT.

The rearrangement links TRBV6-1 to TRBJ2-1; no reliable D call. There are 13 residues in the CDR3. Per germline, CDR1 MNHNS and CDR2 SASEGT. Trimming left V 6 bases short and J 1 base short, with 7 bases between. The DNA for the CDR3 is TGTGCCAGCAGCCAGGATTCCTACAATGAGCAGTTCTTC. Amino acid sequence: CASSQDSYNEQFF.

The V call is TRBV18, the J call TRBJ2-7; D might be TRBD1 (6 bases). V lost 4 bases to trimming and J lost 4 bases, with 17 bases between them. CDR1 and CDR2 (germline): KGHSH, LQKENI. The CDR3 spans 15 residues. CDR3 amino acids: CASSRNSGDLYEQYF. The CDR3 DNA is TGTGCCAGCTCACGGAATTCAGGGGATCTTTACGAGCAGTACTTC.

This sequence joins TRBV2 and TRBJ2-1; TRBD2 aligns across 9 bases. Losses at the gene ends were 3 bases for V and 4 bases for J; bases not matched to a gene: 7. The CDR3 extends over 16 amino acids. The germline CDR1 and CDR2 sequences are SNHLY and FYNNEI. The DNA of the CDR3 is TGTGCCAGCAGTGACTCCGGGACTAGCTTGTACAATGAGCAGTTCTTC. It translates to CASSDSGTSLYNEQFF.

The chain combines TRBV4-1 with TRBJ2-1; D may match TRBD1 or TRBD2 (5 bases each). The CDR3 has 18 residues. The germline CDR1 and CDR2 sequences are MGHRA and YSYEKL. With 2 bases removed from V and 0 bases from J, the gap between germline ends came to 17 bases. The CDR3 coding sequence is TGCGCCAGCAGCCAAACTACCGGGGCAATTAGCTCCTACAATGAGCAGTTCTTC. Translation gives CASSQTTGAISSYNEQFF.

CDR3 in amino acids: CASSSLPGDGTGYTF. CDR3 coding DNA: TGTGCCAGCAGCTCCTTACCCGGGGACGGGACTGGCTACACCTTC. The chain links TRBV7-2 to TRBJ1-2, with a possible D match to TRBD1 (5 bases). The CDR3 loop spans 15 amino acids. Germline V gene sequence: CDR1 SGHTA, CDR2 FQGNSA. V lost 4 bases to trimming and J lost 7 bases, with 19 bases between them.

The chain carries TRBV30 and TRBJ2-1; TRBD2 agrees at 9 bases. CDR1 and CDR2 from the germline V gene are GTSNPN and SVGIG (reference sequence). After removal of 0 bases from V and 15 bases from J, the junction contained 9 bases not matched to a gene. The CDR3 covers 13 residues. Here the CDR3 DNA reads TGTGCCTGGAGTGTAGCGCGGGAGGGGATTCGGTTCTTC. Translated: CAWSVAREGIRFF.

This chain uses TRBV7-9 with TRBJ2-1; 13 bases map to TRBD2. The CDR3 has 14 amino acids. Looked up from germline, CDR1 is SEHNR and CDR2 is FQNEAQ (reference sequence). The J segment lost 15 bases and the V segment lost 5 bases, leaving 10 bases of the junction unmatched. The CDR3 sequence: CASSRTSGSVSGFF. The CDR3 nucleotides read TGTGCCAGCAGCCGGACTAGCGGGAGCGTTAGTGGGTTCTTC.

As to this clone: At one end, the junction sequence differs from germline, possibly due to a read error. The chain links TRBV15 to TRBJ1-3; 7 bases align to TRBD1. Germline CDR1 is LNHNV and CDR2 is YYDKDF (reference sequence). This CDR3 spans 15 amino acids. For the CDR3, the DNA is TGTGCCACCAGCGGAGAAGGGGGCCTTGGAAACACCATATATTTT. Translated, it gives CATSGEGGLGNTIYF.

CDR3 sequence reads: CASRLAGGPTTGELFF. CDR3 coding DNA: TGTGCCAGCAGACTAGCGGGAGGCCCGACCACCGGGGAGCTGTTTTTT. The chain is built from TRBV27 and TRBJ2-2; 12 nucleotides match TRBD2. The CDR3 covers 16 residues. Germline V gene data show CDR1 as MNHEY and CDR2 as SMNVEV (reference sequence). Losses at the gene ends were 6 bases for V and 4 bases for J; bases not matched to a gene: 6.

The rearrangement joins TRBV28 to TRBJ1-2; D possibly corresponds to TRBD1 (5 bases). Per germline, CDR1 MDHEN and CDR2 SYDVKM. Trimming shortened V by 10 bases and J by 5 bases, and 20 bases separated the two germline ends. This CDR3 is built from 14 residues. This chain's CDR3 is CAITGGTETYGYTF. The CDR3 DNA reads TGTGCCATCACCGGGGGGACGGAAACTTATGGCTACACCTTC.

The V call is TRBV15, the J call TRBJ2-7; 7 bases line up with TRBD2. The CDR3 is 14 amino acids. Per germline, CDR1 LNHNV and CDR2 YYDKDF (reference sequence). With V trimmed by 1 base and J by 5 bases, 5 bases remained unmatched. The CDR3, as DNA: TGTGCCACCAGCAGAGGCGGGAGTACCCACGAGCAGTACTTC. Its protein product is CATSRGGSTHEQYF.

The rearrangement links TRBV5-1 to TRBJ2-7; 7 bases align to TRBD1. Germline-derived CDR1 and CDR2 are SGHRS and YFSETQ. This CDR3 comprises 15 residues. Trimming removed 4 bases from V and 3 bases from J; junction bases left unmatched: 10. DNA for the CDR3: TGCGCCAGCAGCCTCCGGGACAGATCCTTCTACGAGCAGTACTTC. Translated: CASSLRDRSFYEQYF.

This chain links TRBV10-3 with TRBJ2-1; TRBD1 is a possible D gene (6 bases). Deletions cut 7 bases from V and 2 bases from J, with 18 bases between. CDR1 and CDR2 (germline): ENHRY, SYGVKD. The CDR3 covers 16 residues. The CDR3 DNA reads TGTGCCATCAATAGGAACAGGGAGAGCACCTACAATGAGCAGTTCTTC. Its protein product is CAINRNRESTYNEQFF.

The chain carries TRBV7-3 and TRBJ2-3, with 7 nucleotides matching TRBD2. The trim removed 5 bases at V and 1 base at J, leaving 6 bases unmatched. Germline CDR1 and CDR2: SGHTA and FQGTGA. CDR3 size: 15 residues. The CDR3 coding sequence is TGTGCCAGCAGCATCACTAGCGCGGGCACAGATACGCAGTATTTT. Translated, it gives CASSITSAGTDTQYF.

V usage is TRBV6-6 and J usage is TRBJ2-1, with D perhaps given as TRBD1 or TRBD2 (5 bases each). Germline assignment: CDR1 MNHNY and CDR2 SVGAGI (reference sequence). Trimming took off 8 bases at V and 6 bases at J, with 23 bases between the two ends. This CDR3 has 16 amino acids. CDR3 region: CASCRGIQGGGNEQFF. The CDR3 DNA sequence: TGTGCCAGCTGCAGAGGGATTCAGGGTGGAGGCAATGAGCAGTTCTTC.

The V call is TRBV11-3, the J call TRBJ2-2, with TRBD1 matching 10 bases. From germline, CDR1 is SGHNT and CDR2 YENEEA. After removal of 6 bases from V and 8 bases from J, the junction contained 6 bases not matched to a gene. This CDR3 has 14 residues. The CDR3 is CASRGTGAAGELFF. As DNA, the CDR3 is TGTGCCAGCAGGGGGACAGGGGCCGCGGGGGAGCTGTTTTTT.

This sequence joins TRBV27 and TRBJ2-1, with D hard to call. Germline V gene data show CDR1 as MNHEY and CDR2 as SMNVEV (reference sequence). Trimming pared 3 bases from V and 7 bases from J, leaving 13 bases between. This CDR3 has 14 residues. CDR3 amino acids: CASSLGVPMNEQFF. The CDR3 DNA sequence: TGTGCCAGCAGTTTGGGTGTCCCTATGAATGAGCAGTTCTTC.

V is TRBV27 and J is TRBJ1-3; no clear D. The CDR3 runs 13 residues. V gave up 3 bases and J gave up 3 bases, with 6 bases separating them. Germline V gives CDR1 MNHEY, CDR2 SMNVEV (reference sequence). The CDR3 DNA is TGTGCCAGCAGTTTGAACGGTGGAAACACCATATATTTT. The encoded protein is CASSLNGGNTIYF.

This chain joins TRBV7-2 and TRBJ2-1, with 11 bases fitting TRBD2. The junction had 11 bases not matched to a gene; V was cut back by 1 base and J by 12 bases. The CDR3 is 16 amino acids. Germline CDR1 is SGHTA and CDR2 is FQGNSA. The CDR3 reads CASSLGVAGGPRGQFF. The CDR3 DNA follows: TGTGCCAGCAGCTTAGGGGTAGCGGGAGGGCCTCGAGGGCAGTTCTTC.

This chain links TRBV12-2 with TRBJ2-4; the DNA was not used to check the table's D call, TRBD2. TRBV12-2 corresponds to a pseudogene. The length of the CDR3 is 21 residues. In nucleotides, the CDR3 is TGTGCAAGTCGCTTAATCCTAAATAGCGGGAGGGCCCGAGGGGCCAAAAACATTCAGTACTTC. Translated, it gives CASRLILNSGRARGAKNIQYF.

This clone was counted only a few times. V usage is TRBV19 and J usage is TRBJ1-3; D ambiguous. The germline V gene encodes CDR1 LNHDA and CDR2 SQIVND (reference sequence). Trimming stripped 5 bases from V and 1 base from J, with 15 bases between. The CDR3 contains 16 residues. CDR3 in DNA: TGTGCCAGTAGTTCACGGCAGTGGAGTTCTGGAAACACCATATATTTT. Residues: CASSSRQWSSGNTIYF.

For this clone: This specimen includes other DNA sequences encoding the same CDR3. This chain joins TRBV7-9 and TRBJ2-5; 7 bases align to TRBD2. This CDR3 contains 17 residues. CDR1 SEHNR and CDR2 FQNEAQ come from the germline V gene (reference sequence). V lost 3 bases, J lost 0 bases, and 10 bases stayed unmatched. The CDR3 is CASSFTSLAGDQETQYF. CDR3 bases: TGTGCCAGCAGCTTCACCTCACTGGCGGGAGACCAAGAGACCCAGTACTTC.

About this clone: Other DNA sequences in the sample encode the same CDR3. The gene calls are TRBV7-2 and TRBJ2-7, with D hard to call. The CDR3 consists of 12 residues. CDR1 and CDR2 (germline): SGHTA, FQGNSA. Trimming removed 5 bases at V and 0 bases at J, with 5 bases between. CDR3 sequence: CASSPSSYEQYF. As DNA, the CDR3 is TGTGCCAGCAGCCCGAGCTCCTACGAGCAGTACTTC.

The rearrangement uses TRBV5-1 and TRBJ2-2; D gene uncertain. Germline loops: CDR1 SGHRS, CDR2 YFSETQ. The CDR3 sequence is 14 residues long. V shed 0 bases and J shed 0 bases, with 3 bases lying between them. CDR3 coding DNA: TGCGCCAGCAGCTTGGGCACGAACACCGGGGAGCTGTTTTTT. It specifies CASSLGTNTGELFF. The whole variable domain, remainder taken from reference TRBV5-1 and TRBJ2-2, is KAGVTQTPRYLIKTRGQQVTLSCSPISGHRSVSWYQQTPGQGLQFLFEYFSETQRNKGNFPGRFSGRQFSNSRSEMNVSTLELGDSALYLCASSLGTNTGELFFGEGSRLTVL.

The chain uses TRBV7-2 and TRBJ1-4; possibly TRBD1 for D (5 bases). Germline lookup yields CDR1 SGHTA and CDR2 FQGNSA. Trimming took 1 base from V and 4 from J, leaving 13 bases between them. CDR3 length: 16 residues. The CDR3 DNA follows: TGTGCCAGCAGCTTAGTCGGGACTCGCAATAATGAAAAACTGTTTTTT. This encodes CASSLVGTRNNEKLFF.

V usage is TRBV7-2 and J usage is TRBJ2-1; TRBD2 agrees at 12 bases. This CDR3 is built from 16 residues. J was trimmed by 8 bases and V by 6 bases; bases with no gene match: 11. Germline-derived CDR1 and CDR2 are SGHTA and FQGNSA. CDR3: CASRTSLAGGPHEQFF. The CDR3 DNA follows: TGTGCCAGCAGGACCAGTCTAGCGGGAGGGCCCCATGAGCAGTTCTTC. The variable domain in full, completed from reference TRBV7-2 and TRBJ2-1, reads GAGVSQSPSNKVTEKGKDVELRCDPISGHTALYWYRQSLGQGLEFLIYFQGNSAPDKSGLPSDRFSAERTGGSVSTLTIQRTQQEDSAVYLCASRTSLAGGPHEQFFGPGTRLTVL.